This T cell receptor beta chain was sequenced in a study of T cell clones after liver transplantation (dated by TCRdb to the late 2010s). For the study in its entirety: Samples were obtained from ITN030ST, a randomized trial in which withdrawal of immunosuppression was attempted within 2 years of liver transplantation. Donor-reactive T cell clones were identified using TCRbeta sequencing after a pre-transplant mixed lymphocyte reaction and were then followed in post-transplant blood. As an antigen-independent comparator for the donor-reactive sequences, third party-reactive TCRbeta sequences from pre-transplant MLRs were identified as well. Three of the eight recipients were HCV-positive; the others were transplanted for non-autoimmune, non-viral indications. Until randomization at 12-24 months post-transplant, subjects were given standard immunosuppression, with no induction therapy. Tolerance was defined as complete immunosuppression withdrawal for at least one year with no rise in liver enzymes beyond twice the upper limit of normal. Blood samples were collected pre-transplant, pre-randomization before withdrawal, and post-randomization after either complete withdrawal or failed withdrawal. Of the 8 liver transplant recipients making up the studied cohort, 3 were classified as tolerant and 5 as non-tolerant. General findings and caveats noted by the study authors: Without allograft tissue specimens, donor-reactive T cells may have migrated into the graft rather than being deleted. Low numbers of available donor cells limited the measurable donor-reactive repertoire in two subjects. When repertoire turnover was taken into account, detection of donor-reactive sequences was significantly reduced in 7 of 8 subjects for CD4 and in 8 of 8 subjects for CD8. Donor-reactive sequences declined more than third party-reactive ones, suggesting partial antigen-specific deletion unrelated to withdrawal success. Circulating donor-reactive CD4 TCRbeta sequences fell significantly post-transplant in most of the 8 subjects, irrespective of tolerance or HCV status. Conclusions were preliminary, limited by small, heterogeneous patient numbers and non-standardized post-transplant time points.

Comments on this clone: Its antigen is not yet known. Per-base qualities were not stored, and no clone one base away is much larger.

High-throughput TCRbeta CDR3 sequencing of frozen genomic DNA was performed by immunoSEQ, with PCR amplification, mapping, bias correction and internal controls included. As for the authors' bioinformatics: Only productive rearrangements were retained, with each unique TCRbeta sequence defined by its CDR3 nucleotide sequence together with its V and J gene. For a sequence to be called donor-reactive, it needed a frequency of at least 0.01% and at least 5-fold expansion in CFSE-low cells compared with unstimulated pre-transplant cells. To ensure at least 90% detection power, minimum frequency thresholds were set for each subject based on that subject's lowest-template unstimulated sample. Jensen-Shannon divergence between the top 1000 TCRbeta sequences after and before transplant was used to measure repertoire turnover. Two-sided Fisher's exact tests were used to test for changes in the detection of donor-reactive sequences. TCRdb limited this immuneACCESS table to in-frame rearrangements with V and J called. A share of clones is missing; checked studies link under half to unresolved V genes, and the rest is unexplained. V, J and clone size reflect that table, while D and trimming were determined from the DNA. The table for this sample lists 55,000 or so clones; about two thirds of them were counted only once. The ten most abundant clones make up around 16% of the sample.

The time point label, read with the paper, signifies: pre-transplant. Unstimulated PBMCs, after thawing, were stained for CD3, CD4 and CD8 and then FACS-sorted into CD3+CD4+ and CD3+CD8+ populations. Each of the 8 studied subjects was randomized to immunosuppression withdrawal. Genomic DNA was isolated with the Qiagen DNeasy Blood and Tissue Kit. From V the trimming removes 4 bases and from J it removes 7 bases, while the gene matches leave 5 bases of the junction unaccounted for. Spanning cysteine to phenylalanine, the CDR3 consists of 14 amino acids. Just CDR3 DNA is preserved here, 42 bases in frame from base 1. The germline V gene specifies SNHLY as CDR1 and FYNNEI as CDR2.

This clonotype originated in a human donor who received a liver transplant. The rearrangement combines TRBV2 with TRBJ1-5; TRBD1 agrees with 9 junctional bases. Sample: CD4+ T cells from blood, taken before liver transplant. The DNA reads as follows: TGTGCCAGCAGTGCTGGACAGGGGAGCCAGCCCCAGCATTTT. Translated, this gives CASSAGQGSQPQHF.